These T cell receptor beta chains were read from a single sample in a study of blood T cells in healthy people across ages. MiXCR, run by TCRdb on the 5' RACE reads, gives a single entry per CDR3 protein. In the table there are approximately 1,100,000 distinct CDR3 sequences, 35% to 50% of which are singletons. The source material was blood. The receptors originated from a woman aged 55-69 years in good health. CDR3s include the opening cysteine and the closing phenylalanine or tryptophan. D genes are given only for firm matches. Clone size is not always given. Where it is, it says once, few, many or a class for expanded clones.

d_call,j_call,cdr3_length,v_call,clone_size,cdr3_aa,cdr3_nt
TRBD1,TRBJ2-2,16,TRBV12-3/TRBV12-4,.,CASYSFRQGNTGELFF,TGTGCCAGCTACAGTTTCAGACAGGGGAACACCGGGGAGCTGTTTTTT
.,TRBJ2-1,11,TRBV9,.,CASSYDDEQFF,TGTGCCAGCAGCTACGACGATGAGCAGTTCTTC
.,TRBJ2-1,17,TRBV9,.,CASSVVGVAGSYNEQFF,TGTGCCAGCAGCGTAGTTGGGGTCGCGGGATCCTACAATGAGCAGTTCTTC
.,TRBJ2-5,13,TRBV7-3,few,CASSPTRFETQYF,TGTGCCAGCAGTCCCACACGGTTCGAGACCCAGTACTTC
.,TRBJ2-7,14,TRBV27,many,CASSSRSITYEQYF,TGTGCCAGCAGTTCCCGTAGTATAACCTACGAGCAGTACTTC
TRBD2,TRBJ2-1,11,TRBV29-1,.,CSVAARDYQFF,TGCAGCGTAGCCGCCCGGGACTATCAGTTCTTC
.,TRBJ2-7,16,TRBV15,few,CATSRAGGAMNYEQYF,TGTGCCACCAGCAGAGCCGGCGGGGCGATGAACTACGAGCAGTACTTC
TRBD1,TRBJ2-5,14,TRBV10-3,few,CAISEQGLQETQYF,TGTGCCATCAGTGAACAGGGGTTACAAGAGACCCAGTACTTC
TRBD1,TRBJ1-1,16,TRBV20-1,few,CSAASGTGAGGTEAFF,TGCAGTGCCGCTTCCGGGACAGGGGCGGGTGGCACTGAAGCTTTCTTT
.,TRBJ2-5,17,TRBV14,few,CASSQDPLRVPKETQYF,TGTGCCAGCAGCCAAGATCCCCTTCGCGTCCCCAAAGAGACCCAGTACTTC
TRBD2,TRBJ2-7,16,TRBV12-3/TRBV12-4,.,CASSLTWTSGSSEQYF,TGTGCCAGCAGTTTGACCTGGACTAGCGGGAGCAGCGAGCAGTACTTC
.,TRBJ2-5,16,TRBV6-2/TRBV6-3,few,CASKTNGRGLQETQYF,TGTGCCAGCAAGACTAATGGCAGGGGCCTGCAGGAGACCCAGTACTTC
TRBD2,TRBJ2-7,16,TRBV7-9,.,CASSPSRLAEYNEQYF,TGTGCCAGCAGCCCGAGCCGACTAGCGGAATACAATGAGCAGTACTTC
.,TRBJ2-5,13,TRBV7-2,.,CASSFMSGETQYF,TGTGCCAGCAGCTTCATGAGTGGAGAGACCCAGTACTTC